Included here is one TCR beta chain sequence, with context. As handled by the study authors: Amplification of reference gene primers was used by the study to estimate nucleated cell counts. The repertoire was sequenced with immunoSEQ multiplex PCR; TCRdb's copy has only in-frame clones and lacks some. The V and J calls and clone size come from that table; D and trimming were worked out from the DNA. The data show under 85,000 clones, approximately 78% seen once. This entry comes from a study of blood T cell repertoires in COVID-19. Study-wide context: From the United States, Italy and Spain came samples of acute and convalescent COVID-19. Sources were T cells, B-cell-depleted T cells, or PBMCs; the material itself was cDNA or gDNA.

This CDR3 is 14 amino acids long. Germline-derived CDR1 and CDR2 are MNHEY and SVGAGI. The V gene end was trimmed by 7 bases and the J gene end by 0 bases; junction bases not matched to a gene: 6. This receptor was taken from a human donor in a cohort sampled during active COVID-19. The V gene is TRBV6-5, the J gene TRBJ2-7, with TRBD2 identical over 7 bases. What was sequenced was peripheral blood. CDR3 loop: CASNPAGYSYEQYF. The CDR3, as DNA: TGTGCCAGCAACCCAGCGGGGTACTCCTACGAGCAGTACTTC.